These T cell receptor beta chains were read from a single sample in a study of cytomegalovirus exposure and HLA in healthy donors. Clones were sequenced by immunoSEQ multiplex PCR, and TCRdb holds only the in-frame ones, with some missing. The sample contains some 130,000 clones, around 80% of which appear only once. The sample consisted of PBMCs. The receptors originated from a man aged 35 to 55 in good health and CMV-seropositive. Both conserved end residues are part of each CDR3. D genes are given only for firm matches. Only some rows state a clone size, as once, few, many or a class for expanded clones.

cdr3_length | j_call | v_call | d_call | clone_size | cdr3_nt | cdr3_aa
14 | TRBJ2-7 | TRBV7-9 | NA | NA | TGTGCCAGCACCACATCTGGGCTGCTCTACGAGCAGTACTTC | CASTTSGLLYEQYF
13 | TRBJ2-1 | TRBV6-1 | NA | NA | TGTGCCAGCAGCGTACGAGCGGATGATGAGCAGTTCTTC | CASSVRADDEQFF
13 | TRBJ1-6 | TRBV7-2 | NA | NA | TGTGCCAGCAGCACTCGACAGAATTCACCCCTCCACTTT | CASSTRQNSPLHF
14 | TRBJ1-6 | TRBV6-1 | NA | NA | TGTGCCAGCAGTGCCGTGACGGAGGATTCACCCCTCCACTTT | CASSAVTEDSPLHF
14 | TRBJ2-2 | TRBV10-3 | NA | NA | TGTGCCATACGTGGTGGGTCGGGGACCGGGGAGCTGTTTTTT | CAIRGGSGTGELFF
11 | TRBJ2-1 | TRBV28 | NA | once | TGTGCCAGCCTACAGAAAAATGAGCAGTTCTTC | CASLQKNEQFF
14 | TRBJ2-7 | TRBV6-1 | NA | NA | TGTGCCAGCAGTGAATTGTGGAGTCGGTACGAGCAGTACTTC | CASSELWSRYEQYF
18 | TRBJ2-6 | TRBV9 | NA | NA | TGTGCCAGCAGTGAAACCGGGACATCTTGGGCTGGGGCCAACGTCCTGACTTTC | CASSETGTSWAGANVLTF
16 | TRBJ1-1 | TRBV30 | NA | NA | TGTGCCTGGAATGCTGGGGGGGGTTGGGGGAACACTGAAGCTTTCTTT | CAWNAGGGWGNTEAFF
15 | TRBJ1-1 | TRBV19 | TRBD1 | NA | TGTGCCAGTAGTGTAGACAGGGTTAAGATCACTGAAGCTTTCTTT | CASSVDRVKITEAFF
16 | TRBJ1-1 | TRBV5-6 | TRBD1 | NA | TGTGCCAGCAGCTTGAGGTTCGTCTGGACCCCAGGGGGAGCTTTCTTT | CASSLRFVWTPGGAFF
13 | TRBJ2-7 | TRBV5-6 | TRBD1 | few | TGTGCCAGCAGCTTATGGGACAGCTACGAGCAGTACTTC | CASSLWDSYEQYF
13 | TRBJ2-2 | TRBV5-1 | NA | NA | TGCGCCAGCAGCTTGGACACCTCCGGGGAGCTGTTTTTT | CASSLDTSGELFF
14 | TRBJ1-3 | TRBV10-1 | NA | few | TGCGCCAGCACCCCGACAGGAACGGGAAACACCATATATTTT | CASTPTGTGNTIYF
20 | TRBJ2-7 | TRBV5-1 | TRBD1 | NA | TGCGCCAGCAGCAGGAAAACAGGGGGTAGAGACTCCGCCGGTGTTTACGAGCAGTACTTC | CASSRKTGGRDSAGVYEQYF
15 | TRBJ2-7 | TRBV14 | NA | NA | TGTGCCAGCAGCCAAGGGTTGAGGCATTCCTACGAGCAGTACTTC | CASSQGLRHSYEQYF
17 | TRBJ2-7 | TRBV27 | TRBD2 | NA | TGTGCCAGCAGTTTATACGCTAGCGGGAGAGGGTCGTACGAGCAGTACTTC | CASSLYASGRGSYEQYF
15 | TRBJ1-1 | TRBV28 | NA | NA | TGTGCCAGCATCCTCCAAGGACCCCGGGGCACTGAAGCTTTCTTT | CASILQGPRGTEAFF
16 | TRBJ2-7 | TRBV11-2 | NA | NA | TGTGCCAGCAGCTTAGAAGTTGCAGGAGGGTCCTACGAGCAGTACTTC | CASSLEVAGGSYEQYF
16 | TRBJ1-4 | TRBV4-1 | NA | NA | TGCGCCAGCAGCCAAGATCGTAGTGCAACTAATGAAAAACTGTTTTTT | CASSQDRSATNEKLFF
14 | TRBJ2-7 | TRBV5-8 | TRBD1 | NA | TGTGCCAGCAGCCCGAGGACAGGGTGGAACGAGCAGTACTTC | CASSPRTGWNEQYF
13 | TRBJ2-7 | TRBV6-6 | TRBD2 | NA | TGTGCCAGTGGAGCGGGAGGGGAGTACGAGCAGTACTTC | CASGAGGEYEQYF
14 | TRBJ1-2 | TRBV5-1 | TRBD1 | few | TGCGCCAGCAGCGACAGGGTTGAGTTGGATGGCTACACCTTC | CASSDRVELDGYTF
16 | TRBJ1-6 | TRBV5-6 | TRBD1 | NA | TGTGCCAGCAGTCCCCAATCCGGGACAGGGAATTCACCCCTCCACTTT | CASSPQSGTGNSPLHF
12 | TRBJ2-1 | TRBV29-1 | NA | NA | TGCAGCGTCCCCCAACTAGCCGATGAGCAGTTCTTC | CSVPQLADEQFF
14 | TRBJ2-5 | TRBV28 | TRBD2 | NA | TGTGCCAGCAGAAAAGCGGGGGATACGGGGACCCAGTACTTC | CASRKAGDTGTQYF
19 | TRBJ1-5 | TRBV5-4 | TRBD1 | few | TGTGCCAGCAGCCCTAAACCCACAGGGGGGAACGCTAGCAATCAGCCCCAGCATTTT | CASSPKPTGGNASNQPQHF
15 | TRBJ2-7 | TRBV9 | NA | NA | TGTGCCAGCAGCGTATCTGACAATACTTACTACGAGCAGTACTTC | CASSVSDNTYYEQYF
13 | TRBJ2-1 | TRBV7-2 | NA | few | TGTGCCAGCAGCTTGTCTTTCGGTGCTGAGCAGTTCTTC | CASSLSFGAEQFF
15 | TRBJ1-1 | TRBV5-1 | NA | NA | TGCGCCAGCAGCTTGGCCGCAGGGGTTAGGACTGAAGCTTTCTTT | CASSLAAGVRTEAFF
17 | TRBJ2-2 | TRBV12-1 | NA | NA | TGTGCCAGCAGCGTAACATCCCTAGCGGCGAACACCGGGGAGCTGTTTTTT | CASSVTSLAANTGELFF
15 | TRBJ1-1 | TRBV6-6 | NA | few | TGTGCCAGCAGCCCCTTAACCTCGGGGGACACTGAAGCTTTCTTT | CASSPLTSGDTEAFF
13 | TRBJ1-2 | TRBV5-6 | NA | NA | TGTGCCAGCAGCTCTGGACAGACATATGGCTACACCTTC | CASSSGQTYGYTF
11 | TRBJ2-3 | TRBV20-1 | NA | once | TGCAGTCAACAGGTCACAGATACGCAGTATTTT | CSQQVTDTQYF
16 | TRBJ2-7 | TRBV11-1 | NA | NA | TGTGCCAGCAGCTTAGGACGGGAATTCTTTACGGACGAGCAGTACTTC | CASSLGREFFTDEQYF
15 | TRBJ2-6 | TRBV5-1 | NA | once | TGCGCCAGCAGCTTCTACGCTACTGGGGCCAACGTCCTGACTTTC | CASSFYATGANVLTF
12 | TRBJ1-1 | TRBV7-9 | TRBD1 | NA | TGTGCCAGCATCGTCCGGGACAGTGAAGCTTTCTTT | CASIVRDSEAFF
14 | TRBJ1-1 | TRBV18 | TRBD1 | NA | TGTGCCAGCTCACCAGATGGACAGGGTAGGGCTCCTTTCTTT | CASSPDGQGRAPFF
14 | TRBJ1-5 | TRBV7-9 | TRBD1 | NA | TGTGCCAGCAGCCCCGGACAGGGGGGTCAGCCCCAGCATTTT | CASSPGQGGQPQHF
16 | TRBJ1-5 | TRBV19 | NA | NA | TGTGCCAGTAGTATGCTCCAGGGTGTTAGCAATCAGCCCCAGCATTTT | CASSMLQGVSNQPQHF
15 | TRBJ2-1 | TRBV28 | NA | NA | TGTGCCGCGGTGGAGTTTTTAGGTTCCTACAATGAGCAGTTCTTC | CAAVEFLGSYNEQFF
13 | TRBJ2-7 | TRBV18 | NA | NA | TGTGCCAGCTCACCAGGGCTGGAAAGGGAGCAGTACTTC | CASSPGLEREQYF
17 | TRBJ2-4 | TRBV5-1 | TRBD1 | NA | TGCGCCAGCAGAGACGGACAGGGGAAGGGGGCCAAAAACATTCAGTACTTC | CASRDGQGKGAKNIQYF
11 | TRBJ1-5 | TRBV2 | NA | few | TGTGCCAGCAGTGATGGCCTCACCCAGCATTTT | CASSDGLTQHF
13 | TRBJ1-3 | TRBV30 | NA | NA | TGTGCCTGGAATGCCGATCTAGGAAACACCATATATTTT | CAWNADLGNTIYF
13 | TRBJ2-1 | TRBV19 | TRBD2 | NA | TGTGCTAGTAGTCCCGGGGGGTACAATGAGCAGTTCTTC | CASSPGGYNEQFF